The next 5 T cell receptor beta chains were all read from a single sample in a study of blood T cell repertoires in COVID-19. Profiling relied on immunoSEQ multiplex PCR, and the TCRdb table lists in-frame clones only, not all of them. The sample holds around 200,000 clones, 75% to 85% seen once. The sequenced material came from PBMCs or T cells enriched from blood (not recorded which). The source of these receptors is a woman between 40 and 50 years old with acute COVID-19.

This clone was found a few times. The CDR3 region is CASSHGQANTEAFF. The CDR3, as DNA: TGCGCCAGCAGCCATGGACAGGCGAACACTGAAGCTTTCTTT. The rearrangement joins TRBV5-1 to TRBJ1-1; 7 bases line up with TRBD1. The CDR3 runs 14 residues. J gave up 1 base and V 4 bases, and 4 bases lay outside the gene matches. Germline V lookup: CDR1 SGHRS, CDR2 YFSETQ.

J is TRBJ2-1 and V is TRBV10-2, with 9 nucleotides matching TRBD1. V lost 6 bases and J lost 4; bases outside the gene matches: 1. This CDR3 has 13 amino acids. From germline, CDR1 is WSHSY and CDR2 SAAADI. The CDR3 sequence: CASRTGGYNEQFF. CDR3 DNA sequence: TGCGCCAGCAGGACAGGGGGGTACAATGAGCAGTTCTTC.

This rearrangement joins TRBV27 to TRBJ2-5; 10 bases are a match to TRBD1. CDR1 and CDR2 from the germline V gene are MNHEY and SMNVEV (reference sequence). V dropped 5 bases and J dropped 5; count of bases not matched to a gene: 8. The CDR3 is 15 residues long. The CDR3: CASSRDRGRGETQYF. The CDR3 DNA sequence: TGTGCCAGCAGTAGGGACAGGGGACGGGGGGAGACCCAGTACTTC.

The V and J genes are TRBV19 and TRBJ1-5, with 8 nucleotides matching TRBD1. This CDR3 comprises 16 residues. V was clipped by 5 bases and J by 5 bases; unmatched bases: 11. Per the germline V gene, CDR1 is LNHDA and CDR2 is SQIVND (reference sequence). In DNA, the CDR3 is TGTGCCAGTAGTCCAGGACAGGGACCAAGGCATCAGCCCCAGCATTTT. Translated, it gives CASSPGQGPRHQPQHF.

The rearrangement uses TRBV11-2 and TRBJ1-6, with a weak D call TRBD1 (6 bases). Trimming removed 5 bases at V and 5 bases at J, with 10 bases between. The CDR3 is 14 amino acids. Germline CDR1 reads SGHAT; CDR2 reads FQNNGV. This chain's CDR3 is CASSNRVNNSPLHF. CDR3 nucleotides: TGTGCCAGCAGCAACAGGGTCAATAATTCACCCCTCCACTTT.